This TCR beta chain was captured in a study of a mutant IDH1 vaccine in newly diagnosed glioma. Stated time point: baseline, week 1 (first vaccination visit). Treatment specified: pre-vaccination baseline after standard-of-care therapy. CDR1 and CDR2 (germline): GTSNPN, SVGIG (reference sequence). V lost 1 base and J lost 14; bases outside the gene matches: 5. The CDR3 runs 11 residues. TCRdb keeps only in-frame clones here, not all; method: immunoSEQ multiplex PCR. The table lists some 70,000 clones, 75% to 85% of them singletons. The chain couples TRBV30 to TRBJ2-1, with 7 nucleotides matching TRBD1. The clonotype was recovered from a man aged 45-65 years with glioma. The sample in question was PBMCs, obtained from a glioma patient treated with radiotherapy, temozolomide or both. In DNA, the CDR3 is TGTGCCTGGAGTGCCGGGACAGCAAAGTTCTTC. Its protein product is CAWSAGTAKFF.